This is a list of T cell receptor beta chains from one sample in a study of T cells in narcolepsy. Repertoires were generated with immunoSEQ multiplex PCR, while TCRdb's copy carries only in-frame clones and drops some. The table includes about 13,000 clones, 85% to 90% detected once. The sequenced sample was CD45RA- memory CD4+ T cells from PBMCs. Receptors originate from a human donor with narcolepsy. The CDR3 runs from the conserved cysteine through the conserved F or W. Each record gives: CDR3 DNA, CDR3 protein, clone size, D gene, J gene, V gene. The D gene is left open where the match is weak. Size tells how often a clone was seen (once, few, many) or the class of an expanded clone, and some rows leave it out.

TGTGCCAGCTCACCTTCAGGGGGAGGTCAGCCCCAGCATTTT	CASSPSGGGQPQHF	NA	TRBD1	TRBJ1-5	TRBV18
TGTGCCAGCTCACCGCAGGCCACTAGTTTCCCAGAGACCCAGTACTTC	CASSPQATSFPETQYF	NA	NA	TRBJ2-5	TRBV18
TGTGCCAGTCGAGGGACTAGCGGGTACTACAATGAGCAGTTCTTC	CASRGTSGYYNEQFF	NA	TRBD2	TRBJ2-1	TRBV19
TGTGCCAGCAGTTTCAAGGGGAGGGTAGGCGAGCAGTACTTC	CASSFKGRVGEQYF	NA	TRBD2	TRBJ2-7	TRBV27
TGTGCCAGCTCACCCCAGGGGGAAAAACTGTTTTTT	CASSPQGEKLFF	NA	NA	TRBJ1-4	TRBV18
TGTGCCAGCAGTGAACAAATGAGCGGCCACAATGAGCAGTTCTTC	CASSEQMSGHNEQFF	NA	NA	TRBJ2-1	TRBV6-1
TGTGCCAGCAGTCGGGACAGGTTCGCTAGTGAGCAGTTCTTC	CASSRDRFASEQFF	NA	TRBD1	TRBJ2-1	TRBV6-5
TGTGCCAGTAGGCCCCGGGACAGGGGGCGTCGCGACACTGAAGCTTTCTTT	CASRPRDRGRRDTEAFF	NA	TRBD1	TRBJ1-1	TRBV19
TGTGCCAGCAGTCAACTCGACAGATCCAGCCAGCCCCAGCATTTT	CASSQLDRSSQPQHF	NA	NA	TRBJ1-5	TRBV28
TGTGCCAGCAGTGAATCCAGGGACAGTGGCTACACCTTC	CASSESRDSGYTF	NA	TRBD1	TRBJ1-2	TRBV2
TGTGCCAGCAGTGGAGAGACAGACACTGAAGCTTTCTTT	CASSGETDTEAFF	once	NA	TRBJ1-1	TRBV6-1
TGTGCCAGCAGTTTATCGGGGGTCTGGAGGGGTCAGCCCCAGCATTTT	CASSLSGVWRGQPQHF	NA	NA	TRBJ1-5	TRBV27
TGTGCCAGCAGCTGGGGGACAGGGAACAATCAGCCCCAGCATTTT	CASSWGTGNNQPQHF	NA	TRBD1	TRBJ1-5	TRBV7-9
TGTGCCGCCGGACTAGCGGGAGGGCCCAGGGAGCTGTTTTTT	CAAGLAGGPRELFF	NA	TRBD2	TRBJ2-2	TRBV10-3
TGTGCCAGCAGTCTTGACAGAATGAACACTGAAGCTTTCTTT	CASSLDRMNTEAFF	NA	NA	TRBJ1-1	TRBV6-5
TGCGCCAGCAGGGCGGGACCACCCCCCGGAGAGCAGTTCTTC	CASRAGPPPGEQFF	NA	NA	TRBJ2-1	TRBV5-1
TGTGCCAGCAGTCCTCACATCAACTCGGGTAATTCACCCCTCCACTTT	CASSPHINSGNSPLHF	NA	NA	TRBJ1-6	TRBV27
TGTGCCAGCTCACCATTGCCAGGCAATGAGCAGTTCTTC	CASSPLPGNEQFF	NA	NA	TRBJ2-1	TRBV18
TGTGCCAGCAGCGTGGGACAGGGGTGGGAGCAGTACTTC	CASSVGQGWEQYF	NA	TRBD1	TRBJ2-7	TRBV7-2
TGTGCCAGCACATTGACAGGGGTGAACGACGAGCAGTACTTC	CASTLTGVNDEQYF	once	TRBD1	TRBJ2-7	TRBV25-1
TGTGCCAGCAGCATTGACAGGGGGGACGAGCAGTACTTC	CASSIDRGDEQYF	NA	TRBD1	TRBJ2-7	TRBV28
TGTGCCAGCAGCCGACAGGGGTACTACGAGCAGTACTTC	CASSRQGYYEQYF	NA	TRBD1	TRBJ2-7	TRBV6-1
TGTGCCAGCAGCGTACTATCCGGGACAGAGAACTACGAGCAGTACTTC	CASSVLSGTENYEQYF	NA	TRBD1	TRBJ2-7	TRBV9
TGTGCCAGTAGTAGAGTCCCTAGGGGATACAATGAGCAGTTCTTC	CASSRVPRGYNEQFF	NA	NA	TRBJ2-1	TRBV19
TGCAGCGTCCATCAAACTAGCGGGAGGGGCGAGACCCAGTACTTC	CSVHQTSGRGETQYF	NA	TRBD2	TRBJ2-5	TRBV29-1
TGTGCCAGCAGCCCTACGCGGGAGTTCTTCAATGAACAGTTCTTC	CASSPTREFFNEQFF	NA	TRBD2	TRBJ2-1	TRBV7-3
TGCGCCAGCAGCGGACAGGGGGCCGGGGAGCTGTTTTTT	CASSGQGAGELFF	NA	TRBD1	TRBJ2-2	TRBV5-1
TGTGCCAGCACGAGACAGGGCGAGAAGATACGCTTC	CASTRQGEKIRF	once	TRBD1	TRBJ1-2	TRBV6-1
TGTGCCATCAGCCTAATGGGACTAGCGGGGACCGGGGAGCTGTTTTTT	CAISLMGLAGTGELFF	NA	TRBD2	TRBJ2-2	TRBV10-3
TGTGCCAGCTCTCTGTATGGCGGGAGGGTGAATGAGCAGTTCTTC	CASSLYGGRVNEQFF	NA	TRBD2	TRBJ2-1	TRBV19
TGTGCCAGCAGCGGACAGGGGGTTTATGGCTACACCTTC	CASSGQGVYGYTF	NA	TRBD1	TRBJ1-2	TRBV9
TGTGCCAGCAGCCAAGATAGTCTCCGTGAGCAGTTCTTC	CASSQDSLREQFF	NA	NA	TRBJ2-1	TRBV4-2
TGCGCCAGCAGCCAAGATATCACGGCCGGGGAGCTGTTTTTT	CASSQDITAGELFF	NA	NA	TRBJ2-2	TRBV4-1
TGTGCCAGCAGCCCGGGACAGGTCACAGATACGCAGTATTTT	CASSPGQVTDTQYF	NA	TRBD1	TRBJ2-3	TRBV7-3
TGTGCCAGCAGTTACGGGACGGGAGGGTACACCGGGGAGCTGTTTTTT	CASSYGTGGYTGELFF	NA	TRBD2	TRBJ2-2	TRBV6-5
TGTGCCATCACTACCCTAGCGGGCGGCACAGATACGCAGTATTTT	CAITTLAGGTDTQYF	NA	TRBD2	TRBJ2-3	TRBV10-3
TGTGCCAGCAGTGACTCCCGGACAGGCTACTATGGCTACACCTTC	CASSDSRTGYYGYTF	NA	TRBD1	TRBJ1-2	TRBV6-4
TGTGCCAGCAGCAAGGGGACTCCGGATAGGACCCAGTACTTC	CASSKGTPDRTQYF	NA	NA	TRBJ2-5	TRBV21-1
TGTGCCAGCAGACCGACAGGGGGGACTGAAGCTTTCTTT	CASRPTGGTEAFF	few	TRBD1	TRBJ1-1	TRBV6-4
TGTGCCAGCAGCCCAAGGGGAATAGGGGGTTCTGGGGCCAACGTCCTGACTTTC	CASSPRGIGGSGANVLTF	NA	NA	TRBJ2-6	TRBV11-3
TGTGCCAGTTCTCGGGGGGCGGAGGAAAAACTGTTTTTT	CASSRGAEEKLFF	NA	NA	TRBJ1-4	TRBV9
TGTGCCAGCAGTTTAAACCAGGGAGGAGTAGGTGCTTTCTTT	CASSLNQGGVGAFF	NA	NA	TRBJ1-1	TRBV27